This T cell receptor (beta chain) was observed in a study of blood T cell repertoires in COVID-19. Study-wide context: T cells, B-cell-depleted T cells, or PBMCs provided the cDNA or gDNA that served as material.

This CDR3 region has 14 residues. Germline assignment: CDR1 SGHTA and CDR2 FQGNSA. With 5 bases removed from V and 2 bases from J, the gap between germline ends came to 10 bases. TCRdb's table, derived via immunoSEQ multiplex PCR, lists solely in-frame clones and lacks some. The table lists about 200,000 clones, roughly 84% of them singletons. The sequence was obtained from a woman older than 75 with acute or convalescent COVID-19. The chain links TRBV7-2 to TRBJ2-1; maybe TRBD2 (6 bases). Specimen: peripheral blood. CDR3 protein: CASSLSGAYNEQFF. CDR3 bases: TGTGCCAGCAGCCTTAGCGGAGCCTACAATGAGCAGTTCTTC.